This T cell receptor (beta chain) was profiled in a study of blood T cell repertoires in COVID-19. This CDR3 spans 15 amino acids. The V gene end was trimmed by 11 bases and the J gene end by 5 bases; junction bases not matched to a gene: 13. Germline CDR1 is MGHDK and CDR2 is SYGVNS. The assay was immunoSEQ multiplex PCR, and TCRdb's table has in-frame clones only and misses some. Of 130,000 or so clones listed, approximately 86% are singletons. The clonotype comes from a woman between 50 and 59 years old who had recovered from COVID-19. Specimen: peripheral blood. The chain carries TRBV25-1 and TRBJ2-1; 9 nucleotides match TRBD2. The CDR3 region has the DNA TGTGCCTCAAACCCCCTAGCGGGGACCAACAATGAGCAGTTCTTC. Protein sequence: CASNPLAGTNNEQFF.